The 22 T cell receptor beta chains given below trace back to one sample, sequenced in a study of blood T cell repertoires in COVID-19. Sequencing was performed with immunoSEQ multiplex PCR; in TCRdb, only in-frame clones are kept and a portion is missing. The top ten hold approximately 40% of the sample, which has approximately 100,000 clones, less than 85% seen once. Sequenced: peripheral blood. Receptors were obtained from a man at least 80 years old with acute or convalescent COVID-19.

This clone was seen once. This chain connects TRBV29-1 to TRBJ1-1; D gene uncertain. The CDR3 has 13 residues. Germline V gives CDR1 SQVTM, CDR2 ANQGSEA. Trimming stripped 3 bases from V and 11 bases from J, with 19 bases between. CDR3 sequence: CSVEIIGGEKAFF. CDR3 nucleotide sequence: TGCAGCGTTGAGATAATCGGAGGAGAGAAGGCTTTCTTT.

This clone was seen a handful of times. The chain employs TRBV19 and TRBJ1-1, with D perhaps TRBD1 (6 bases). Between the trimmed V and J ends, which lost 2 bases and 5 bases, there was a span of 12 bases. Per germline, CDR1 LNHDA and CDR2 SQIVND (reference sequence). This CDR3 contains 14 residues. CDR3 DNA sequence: TGTGCCAGTAGTATATCAGCTCAGGGGACTGAAGCTTTCTTT. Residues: CASSISAQGTEAFF.

The CDR3 DNA sequence: TGTGCCAGCAGCTCGAAGGGCGGGGGTTTCACTGAAGCTTTCTTT. Protein product: CASSSKGGGFTEAFF. The genes are TRBV7-2 and TRBJ1-1; D is perhaps TRBD1 (5 bases). Germline CDR1 and CDR2: SGHTA and FQGNSA. V shed 4 bases and J shed 4 bases, with 16 bases lying between them. This CDR3 is built from 15 residues. Looking up the rest from reference TRBV7-2 and TRBJ1-1 gives the full variable domain: GAGVSQSPSNKVTEKGKDVELRCDPISGHTALYWYRQSLGQGLEFLIYFQGNSAPDKSGLPSDRFSAERTGGSVSTLTIQRTQQEDSAVYLCASSSKGGGFTEAFFGQGTRLTVV.

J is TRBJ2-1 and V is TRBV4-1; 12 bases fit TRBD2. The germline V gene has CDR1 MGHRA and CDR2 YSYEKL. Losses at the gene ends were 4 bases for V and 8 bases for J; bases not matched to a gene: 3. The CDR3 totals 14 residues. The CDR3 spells CASSLTSGSDEQFF. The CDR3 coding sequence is TGCGCCAGCAGCCTGACTAGCGGGAGTGATGAGCAGTTCTTC.

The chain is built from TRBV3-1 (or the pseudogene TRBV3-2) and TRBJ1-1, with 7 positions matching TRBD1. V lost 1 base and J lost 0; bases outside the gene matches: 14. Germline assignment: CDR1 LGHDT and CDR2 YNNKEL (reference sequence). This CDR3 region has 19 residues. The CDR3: CASSQALQGVVVVNTEAFF. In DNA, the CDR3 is TGTGCCAGCAGCCAAGCATTGCAGGGGGTGGTAGTGGTGAACACTGAAGCTTTCTTT.

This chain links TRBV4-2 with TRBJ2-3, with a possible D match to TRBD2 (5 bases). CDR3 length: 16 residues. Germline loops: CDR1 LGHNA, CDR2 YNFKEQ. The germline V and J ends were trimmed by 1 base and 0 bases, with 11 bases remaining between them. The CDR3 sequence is CASSQVNGGSTDTQYF. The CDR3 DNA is TGTGCCAGCAGCCAAGTCAACGGCGGGAGCACAGATACGCAGTATTTT.

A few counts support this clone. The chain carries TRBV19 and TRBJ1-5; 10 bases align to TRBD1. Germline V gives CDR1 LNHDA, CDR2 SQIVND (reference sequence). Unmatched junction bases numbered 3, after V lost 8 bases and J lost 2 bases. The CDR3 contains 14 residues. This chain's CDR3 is CASAGTGGNQPQHF. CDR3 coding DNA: TGTGCCAGTGCCGGGACAGGGGGCAATCAGCCCCAGCATTTT.

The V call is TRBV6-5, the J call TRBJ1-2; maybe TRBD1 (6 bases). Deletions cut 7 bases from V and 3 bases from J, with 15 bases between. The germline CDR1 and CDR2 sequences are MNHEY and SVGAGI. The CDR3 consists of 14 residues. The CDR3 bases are TGTGCCAGCATTTTCCCACAGGGCCACTATGGCTACACCTTC. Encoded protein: CASIFPQGHYGYTF.

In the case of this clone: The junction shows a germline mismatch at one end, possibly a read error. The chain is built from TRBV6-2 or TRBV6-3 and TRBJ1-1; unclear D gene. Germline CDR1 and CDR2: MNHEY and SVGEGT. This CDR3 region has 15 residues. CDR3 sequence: CASSYGSRMNTEAFF. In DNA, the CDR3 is TGTGCCAGCAGTTATGGTTCGCGGATGAATACTGAAGCTTTCTTT.

CDR3 nucleotides: TGTGCCAGCAGTCACAGGGGAGGGAACACTGAAGCTTTCTTT. Amino acid sequence: CASSHRGGNTEAFF. The rearrangement uses TRBV14 and TRBJ1-1, with 7 positions matching TRBD1. Unmatched junction bases numbered 5, after V lost 6 bases and J lost 1 base. This CDR3 is built from 14 residues. Germline V lookup: CDR1 SGHDN, CDR2 FVKESK. Supplemented by reference TRBV14 and TRBJ1-1, the full variable domain reads EAGVTQFPSHSVIEKGQTVTLRCDPISGHDNLYWYRRVMGKEIKFLLHFVKESKQDESGMPNNRFLAERTGGTYSTLKVQPAELEDSGVYFCASSHRGGNTEAFFGQGTRLTVV.

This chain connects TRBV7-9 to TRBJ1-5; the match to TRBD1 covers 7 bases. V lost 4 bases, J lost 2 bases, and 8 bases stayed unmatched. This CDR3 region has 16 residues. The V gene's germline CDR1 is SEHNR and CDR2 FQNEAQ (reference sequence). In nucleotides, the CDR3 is TGTGCCAGCAGCTCATTCATGGGGACAGGCAATCAGCCCCAGCATTTT. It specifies CASSSFMGTGNQPQHF.

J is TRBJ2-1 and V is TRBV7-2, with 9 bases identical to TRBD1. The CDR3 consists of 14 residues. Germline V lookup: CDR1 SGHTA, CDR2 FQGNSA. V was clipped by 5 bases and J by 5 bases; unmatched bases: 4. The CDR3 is CASSTRTGDNEQFF. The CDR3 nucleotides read TGTGCCAGCAGCACGCGGACAGGGGACAATGAGCAGTTCTTC.

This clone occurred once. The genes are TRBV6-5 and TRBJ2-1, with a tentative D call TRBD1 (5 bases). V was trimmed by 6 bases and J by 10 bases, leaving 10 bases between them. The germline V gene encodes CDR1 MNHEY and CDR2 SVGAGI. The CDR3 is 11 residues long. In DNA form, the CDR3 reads TGTGCCAGCAGGAAGGACACCGAGCAGTTCTTC. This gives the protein CASRKDTEQFF.

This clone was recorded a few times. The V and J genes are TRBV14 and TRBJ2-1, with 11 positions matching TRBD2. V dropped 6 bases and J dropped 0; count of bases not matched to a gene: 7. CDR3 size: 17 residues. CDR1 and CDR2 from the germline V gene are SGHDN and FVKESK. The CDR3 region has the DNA TGTGCCAGCAGGACAGCCGGGACTAGCGGCTCCTACAATGAGCAGTTCTTC. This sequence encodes CASRTAGTSGSYNEQFF.

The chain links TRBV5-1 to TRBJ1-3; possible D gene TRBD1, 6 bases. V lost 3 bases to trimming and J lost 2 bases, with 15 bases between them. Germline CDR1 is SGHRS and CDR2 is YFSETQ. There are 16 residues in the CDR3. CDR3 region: CASSSLPGTPGNTIYF. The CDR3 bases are TGCGCCAGCAGCTCCCTTCCCGGGACACCTGGAAACACCATATATTTT.

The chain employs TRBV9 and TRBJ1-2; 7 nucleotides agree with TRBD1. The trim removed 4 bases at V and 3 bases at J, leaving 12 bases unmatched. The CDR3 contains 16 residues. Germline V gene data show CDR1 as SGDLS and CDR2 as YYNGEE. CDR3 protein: CASSPSLRQGDYGYTF. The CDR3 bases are TGTGCCAGCAGCCCGAGTCTTCGACAGGGCGACTATGGCTACACCTTC. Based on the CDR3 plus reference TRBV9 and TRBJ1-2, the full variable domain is DSGVTQTPKHLITATGQRVTLRCSPRSGDLSVYWYQQSLDQGLQFLIQYYNGEERAKGNILERFSAQQFPDLHSELNLSSLELGDSALYFCASSPSLRQGDYGYTFGSGTRLTVV.

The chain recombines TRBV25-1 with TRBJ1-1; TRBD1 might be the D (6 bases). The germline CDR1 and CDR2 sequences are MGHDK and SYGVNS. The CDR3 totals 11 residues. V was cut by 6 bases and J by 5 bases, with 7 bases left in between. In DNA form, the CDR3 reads TGTGCCAGCAGCAGGGGAACTGAAGCTTTCTTT. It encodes CASSRGTEAFF.

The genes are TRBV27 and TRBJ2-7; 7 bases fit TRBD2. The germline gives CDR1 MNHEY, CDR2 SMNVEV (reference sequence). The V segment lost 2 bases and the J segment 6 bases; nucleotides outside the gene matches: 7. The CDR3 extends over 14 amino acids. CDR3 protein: CASSLEGLGREQYF. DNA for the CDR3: TGTGCCAGCAGTTTAGAAGGACTAGGGCGCGAGCAGTACTTC.

The CDR3: CASSLAAASGSYEQYF. CDR3 coding DNA: TGTGCCAGCAGCTTAGCGGCGGCGAGCGGCTCCTACGAGCAGTACTTC. This chain links TRBV7-2 with TRBJ2-7, with a weak D call TRBD2 (5 bases). The CDR3 has 16 residues. V lost 0 bases and J 0 bases, leaving 12 bases between the germline ends. Germline values: CDR1 SGHTA, CDR2 FQGNSA.

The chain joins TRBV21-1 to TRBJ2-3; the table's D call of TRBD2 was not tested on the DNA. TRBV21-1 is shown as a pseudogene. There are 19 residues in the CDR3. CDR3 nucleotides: TGTGCCAGCAGCAATCCTTTTCGACTAAACGGGGGATCCACAGATACGCAGTATTTT. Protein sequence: CASSNPFRLNGGSTDTQYF.

The CDR3 nucleotides read TGTGCCAGCAGTATCCAACAGGGGGGGCACACTGAAGCTTTCTTT. Its protein product is CASSIQQGGHTEAFF. The chain carries TRBV28 and TRBJ1-1; 8 bases are a match to TRBD1. From germline, CDR1 is MDHEN and CDR2 SYDVKM. V was pared by 5 bases and J by 3 bases, with 8 bases of the junction left unmatched. CDR3 length: 15 residues.

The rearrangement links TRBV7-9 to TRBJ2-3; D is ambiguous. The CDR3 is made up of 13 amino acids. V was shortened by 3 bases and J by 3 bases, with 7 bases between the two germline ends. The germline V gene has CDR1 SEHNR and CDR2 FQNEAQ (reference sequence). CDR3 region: CASSFATTDTQYF. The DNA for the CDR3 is TGTGCCAGCAGCTTCGCGACAACAGATACGCAGTATTTT.